This TCR beta chain was sequenced in a study of cytomegalovirus exposure and HLA in healthy donors. Study at large: Clustering assigned about 79% of the roughly 420 genotyped donors to the Caucasian-associated ancestry cluster.

This PCR relied on a set of 60 Vbeta primers and 13 Jbeta primers. Here immunoSEQ multiplex PCR was the method, and the copy in TCRdb shows in-frame clones only, minus some. The sample contains 95,000 to 150,000 clones, around 80% of which appear only once. Study-wide points: In a later analysis, around 18,000 TCR beta sequences were associated with HLA alleles at 0.05 false discovery rate. From TCR beta sequences, most subjects' HLA-A and HLA-B alleles were reportedly predicted accurately.

This clone was found a few times. What it binds is not known. V lost 5 bases, J lost 0 bases, and 10 bases lay in between. The germline gives CDR1 MNHEY, CDR2 SVGAGI. This CDR3 is 15 amino acids long. The material sequenced was PBMCs. The chain joins TRBV6-5 to TRBJ1-4; D is possibly TRBD1 (5 bases). The TCR originated in a man over 45 in good health and CMV-seronegative. The CDR3 here is CASSPRVSTNEKLFF. CDR3 sequence (DNA): TGTGCCAGCAGTCCCAGGGTTTCAACTAATGAAAAACTGTTTTTT.